The 6 T cell receptor beta chains in this list originate from one sample, sequenced in a study of spatial heterogeneity in lung cancer. Study-wide points: How many expanded intratumoral alpha and beta TCRs were present tracked the tumor mutation count, which was a count of nonsynonymous mutations.

TCRdb re-derived calls from the 5' RACE reads in MiXCR, one entry per CDR3 protein. Of about 18,000 distinct CDR3 sequences listed, roughly a tenth are singletons. The sample's time point: sample taken at primary tumor resection. Their target antigens are unknown. Sequenced here: lung tumor tissue, sampled at surgery. The receptors were sampled from a female donor with early-stage non-small cell lung cancer.

Within the sample, this clonotype is medium-sized. This beta chain slipped into a library made for alpha chains as a stray read, so its size is not meaningful. V usage is TRBV12-3 or TRBV12-4 and J usage is TRBJ2-2; D is undetermined. This CDR3 contains 16 residues. Trimming removed 1 base from V and 4 bases from J, with 13 bases in between. DNA of the CDR3: TGTGCCAGCAGTTTAGTAGGGCCCTGGGGCACCGGGGAGCTGTTTTTT. It specifies CASSLVGPWGTGELFF.

The sample holds many counts of this clonotype. Being off target in a library aimed at alpha chains, this beta chain has a size of little meaning. The V and J genes are TRBV5-4 and TRBJ2-5, with 7 nucleotides matching TRBD2. V lost 4 bases to trimming and J lost 4 bases; unmatched junction nucleotides: 7. Germline values: CDR1 SGHNT, CDR2 YYREEE (reference sequence). The CDR3 is 14 residues long. CDR3 sequence: CASSREDVRETQYF. CDR3 DNA: TGTGCCAGCAGCCGGGAGGACGTAAGAGAGACCCAGTACTTC. The full variable domain, rest sourced from reference TRBV5-4 and TRBJ2-5, is ETGVTQSPTHLIKTRGQQVTLRCSSQSGHNTVSWYQQALGQGPQFIFQYYREEENGRGNFPPRFSGLQFPNYSSELNVNALELDDSALYLCASSREDVRETQYFGPGTRLLVL.

Ten or more counts support this clonotype. This beta chain was picked up by a library intended for alpha chains and is off target, so its count carries little meaning. The V call is TRBV20-1, the J call TRBJ2-7, with D tentatively TRBD1 (5 bases). In germline, CDR1 is DFQATT, CDR2 SNEGSKA (reference sequence). The CDR3 has 14 residues. With 0 bases removed from V and 2 bases from J, the gap between germline ends came to 11 bases. The CDR3 nucleotides are TGCAGTGCTAGAGATCAAACAGGAACCTACGAGCAGTACTTC. Its protein is CSARDQTGTYEQYF.

For this clonotype: This beta chain turned up in a library designed for alpha chains; as an off-target read, its abundance says little. The chain links TRBV7-8 to TRBJ2-2; D remains ambiguous. The CDR3 spans 16 residues. From germline, CDR1 is SGHVS and CDR2 FQNEAQ. Trimming cost V 0 bases and J 0 bases, with 8 bases left between them. CDR3 nucleotides: TGTGCCAGCAGCTTAGCGATTAGCTCGAACACCGGGGAGCTGTTTTTT. Its translation: CASSLAISSNTGELFF.

By sample fraction, this clonotype is medium-sized. Because the library targeted alpha chains, this beta chain is an off-target read whose size means little. The chain joins TRBV7-2 to TRBJ2-1; D is uncertain. Trimming shortened V by 2 bases and J by 6 bases, and 14 bases separated the two germline ends. Germline V lookup: CDR1 SGHTA, CDR2 FQGNSA. The CDR3 contains 15 residues. This CDR3 is CASSLLRSPGNEQFF. The CDR3 DNA is TGTGCCAGCAGCTTACTCCGAAGCCCAGGCAATGAGCAGTTCTTC.

This clonotype is classed as large (0.1 to 1%). With the library built for alpha chains, this beta chain is off target and its frequency is not meaningful. CDR3 sequence reads: CASTQEFRTEAFF. CDR3 sequence (DNA): TGTGCCAGTACCCAGGAGTTTAGGACTGAAGCTTTCTTT. The chain combines TRBV19 with TRBJ1-1; no clear D. Germline-derived CDR1 and CDR2 are LNHDA and SQIVND (reference sequence). The length of the CDR3 is 13 residues. Trimming took off 7 bases at V and 5 bases at J, with 14 bases between the two ends.